This T cell receptor beta chain was observed in a study of blood T cell repertoires in COVID-19. For recovered donors of Cohort 3, there were two negative PCRs, clearance, or symptom resolution. Measured with immunoSEQ multiplex PCR; TCRdb has only the in-frame clones, and not every one. The profile shows about 160,000 clones, around 87% of them singletons. V gave up 2 bases and J gave up 2 bases; unmatched junction bases: 3. This CDR3 is built from 14 residues. Germline values: CDR1 SGHRS, CDR2 YFSETQ. The chain combines TRBV5-1 with TRBJ2-7; TRBD1 matches 8 bases. Sequenced sample: PBMCs or T cells enriched from blood (not recorded which). This TCR came from a woman in her forties or fifties who had recovered from COVID-19. CDR3 bases: TGCGCCAGCAGCTTTGGGGACAGGACCTACGAGCAGTACTTC. As protein: CASSFGDRTYEQYF. The full variable domain, with the rest looked up from reference TRBV5-1 and TRBJ2-7, is KAGVTQTPRYLIKTRGQQVTLSCSPISGHRSVSWYQQTPGQGLQFLFEYFSETQRNKGNFPGRFSGRQFSNSRSEMNVSTLELGDSALYLCASSFGDRTYEQYFGPGTRLTVT.